Detailed here is one TCR beta chain. The sample comes from a study of blood T cell repertoires in COVID-19. The V end was cut by 4 bases, the J end by 3 bases, with 8 bases between. CDR3 size: 13 residues. The germline gives CDR1 SNHLY, CDR2 FYNNEI. Sequencing was performed with immunoSEQ multiplex PCR; in TCRdb, only in-frame clones are kept and a portion is missing. The sample shows 350,000 to 500,000 clones, approximately 90% of them seen only once. The receptor comes from a man aged 18-30 years with COVID-19, enrolled during active disease. The chain couples TRBV2 to TRBJ2-3; D gene ambiguous. Sequenced material: peripheral blood. The CDR3 DNA follows: TGTGCCAGCAGTGTCCGAGAGACAGATACGCAGTATTTT. Translating gives CASSVRETDTQYF.